The present TCR beta chain was sequenced within a study of blood T cell repertoires in COVID-19. In the study overall: The samples span acute and convalescent COVID-19 from the United States, Italy and Spain. Sources were T cells, B-cell-depleted T cells, or PBMCs; the material itself was cDNA or gDNA.

This clone occurred a few times. How the authors handled the data: Estimates of nucleated cell counts were drawn from the amplification of reference gene primers. The protocol was immunoSEQ multiplex PCR, while the TCRdb copy is restricted to in-frame clones and leaves out a portion. The V and J calls and clone size are taken from that table; D and trimming were inferred from the DNA. The table includes fewer than 200,000 clones, under 80% detected once. Trimming stripped 3 bases from V and 7 bases from J, with 16 bases between. The CDR3 runs 15 residues. Germline loops: CDR1 LGHNA, CDR2 YSLEER. The receptor was isolated from a man between 65 and 85 years old with acute or convalescent COVID-19. Sequencing used peripheral blood. V is TRBV4-3 and J is TRBJ2-1, with D possibly being TRBD2 (7 bases). CDR3 amino acids: CASSHQSGTLNEQFF. The DNA of the CDR3 is TGCGCCAGCAGCCACCAAAGCGGGACACTGAATGAGCAGTTCTTC.